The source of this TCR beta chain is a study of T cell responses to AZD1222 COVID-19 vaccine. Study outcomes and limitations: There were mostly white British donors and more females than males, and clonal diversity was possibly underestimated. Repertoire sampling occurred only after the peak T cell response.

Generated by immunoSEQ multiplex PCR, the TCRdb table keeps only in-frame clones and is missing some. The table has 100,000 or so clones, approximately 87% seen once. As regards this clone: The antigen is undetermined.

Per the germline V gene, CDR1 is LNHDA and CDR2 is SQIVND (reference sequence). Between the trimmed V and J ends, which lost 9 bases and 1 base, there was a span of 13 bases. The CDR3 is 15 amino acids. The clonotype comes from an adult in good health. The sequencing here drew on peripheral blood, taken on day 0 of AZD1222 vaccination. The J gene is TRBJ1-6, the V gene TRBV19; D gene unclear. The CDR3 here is CASSDGSSYNSPLHF. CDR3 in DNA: TGTGCCAGCTCTGACGGGAGTTCCTATAATTCACCCCTCCACTTT.